The rows below give T cell receptor beta chains drawn from one sample of a study of blood T cell repertoires in COVID-19. Profiling relied on immunoSEQ multiplex PCR, and the TCRdb table lists in-frame clones only, not all of them. The sample shows fewer than 250,000 clones, 85% to 90% of them seen only once. Specimen: peripheral blood. The receptors stem from a human donor in a cohort sampled during active COVID-19. Both conserved end residues are part of each CDR3. The D gene is left open where the match is weak. Clone size, where shown, is once, few, many, or a class for clones that have expanded.

TRBJ2-7,-,TRBD1,TRBV7-2,CASSQRQGPYEQYF,TGTGCCAGCAGCCAAAGACAGGGACCCTACGAGCAGTACTTC
TRBJ2-7,-,TRBD2,TRBV18,CASSPNSGGAYEQYF,TGTGCCAGCTCACCCAATAGCGGGGGGGCCTACGAGCAGTACTTC
TRBJ1-6,-,TRBD1,TRBV5-4,CASSAPGQGNSPLHF,TGTGCCAGCAGCGCCCCGGGACAGGGCAATTCACCCCTCCACTTT
TRBJ1-5,-,-,TRBV19,CASSSVSNQPQHF,TGTGCCAGTTCGTCGGTTAGCAATCAGCCCCAGCATTTT
TRBJ2-1,-,-,TRBV9,CASSMIGGNEQFF,TGTGCCAGCAGTATGATAGGGGGCAATGAGCAGTTCTTC
TRBJ1-3,-,-,TRBV15,CATSRDLVGNTIYF,TGTGCCACCAGCAGAGATCTCGTTGGAAACACCATATATTTT
TRBJ1-1,-,TRBD1,TRBV7-9,CASSPGTGHTEAFF,TGTGCCAGCAGCCCGGGGACAGGGCACACTGAAGCTTTCTTT
TRBJ1-1,few,TRBD1,TRBV28,CASSLRQGTEAFF,TGTGCCAGCAGTTTGAGACAGGGGACTGAAGCTTTCTTT
TRBJ2-1,-,-,TRBV9,CASSRGINNEQFF,TGTGCCAGCAGTAGAGGAATAAACAATGAGCAGTTCTTC
TRBJ2-1,-,-,TRBV5-1,CASSSDYLRLFF,TGCGCCAGCAGCTCGGACTATCTGAGGTTGTTCTTC
TRBJ1-1,-,-,TRBV6-5,CASSLKAGTEAFF,TGTGCCAGCAGCTTAAAGGCGGGCACTGAAGCTTTCTTT
TRBJ2-7,-,TRBD1,TRBV2,CASSPSGQGAYEQYF,TGTGCCAGCAGTCCAAGCGGACAGGGGGCCTACGAGCAGTACTTC
TRBJ1-5,-,TRBD1,TRBV27,CASRSGQFNQPQHF,TGTGCCAGCAGATCGGGACAGTTCAATCAGCCCCAGCATTTT
TRBJ2-6,once,-,TRBV19,CASSLRGGTGSPGANVLTF,TGTGCCAGTAGTCTACGGGGGGGGACAGGGTCCCCTGGGGCCAACGTCCTGACTTTC
TRBJ2-1,few,TRBD2,TRBV7-9,CASSPPRGRNEQFF,TGTGCCAGCAGCCCACCACGCGGGAGGAATGAGCAGTTCTTC
TRBJ1-5,once,-,TRBV28,CASSGLQGSNQPQHF,TGTGCCAGCAGTGGCCTACAGGGAAGCAATCAGCCCCAGCATTTT
TRBJ2-1,-,-,TRBV10-3,CAIGEQLAGNEQFF,TGTGCCATCGGGGAACAACTAGCCGGCAATGAGCAGTTCTTC
TRBJ2-3,-,TRBD2,TRBV7-2,CASSLLAGALADTQYF,TGTGCCAGCAGCTTACTAGCGGGAGCCCTGGCGGATACGCAGTATTTT
TRBJ1-6,-,TRBD1,TRBV3-1/TRBV3-2,CASSDRAFNSPLHF,TGTGCCAGCAGCGACAGGGCCTTCAATTCACCCCTCCACTTT